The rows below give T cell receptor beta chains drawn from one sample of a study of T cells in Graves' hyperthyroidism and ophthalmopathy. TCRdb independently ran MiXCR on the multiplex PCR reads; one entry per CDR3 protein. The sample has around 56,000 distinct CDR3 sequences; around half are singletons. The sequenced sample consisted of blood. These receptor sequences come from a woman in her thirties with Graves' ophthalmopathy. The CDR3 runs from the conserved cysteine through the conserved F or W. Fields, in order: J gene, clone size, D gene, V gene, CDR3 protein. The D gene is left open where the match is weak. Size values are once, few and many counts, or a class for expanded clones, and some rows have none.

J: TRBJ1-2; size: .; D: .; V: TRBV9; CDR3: CASTVAGVLIHYGYTF
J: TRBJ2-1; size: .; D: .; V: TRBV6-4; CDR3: CASSDPGTSNEQFF
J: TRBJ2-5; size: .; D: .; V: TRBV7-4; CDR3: CASSIQGGRQETQYF
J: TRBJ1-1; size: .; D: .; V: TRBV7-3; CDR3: CASSRLAGGRYTEAFF
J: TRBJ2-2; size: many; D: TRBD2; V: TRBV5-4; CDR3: CASSLGGSTGELFF
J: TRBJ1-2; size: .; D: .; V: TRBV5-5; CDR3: CASSLGRTNYGYTF
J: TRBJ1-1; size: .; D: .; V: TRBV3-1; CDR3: CASSQMGLGAFF
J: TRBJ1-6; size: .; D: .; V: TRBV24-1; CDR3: CATSASSYNSPLHF
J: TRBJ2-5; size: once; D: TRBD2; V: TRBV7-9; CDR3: CASSLAGLAGWEQETQYF
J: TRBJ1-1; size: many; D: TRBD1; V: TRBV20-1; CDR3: CSSGTGGRYTEAFF
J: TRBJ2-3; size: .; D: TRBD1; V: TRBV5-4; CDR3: CASRNKGQASTDTQYF
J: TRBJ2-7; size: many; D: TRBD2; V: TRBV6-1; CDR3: CASSEELAGGPVQYF
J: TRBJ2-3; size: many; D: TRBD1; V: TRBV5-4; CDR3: CASSSRTGSDTQYF
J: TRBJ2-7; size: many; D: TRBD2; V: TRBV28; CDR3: CASGPPGLAGYEQYF
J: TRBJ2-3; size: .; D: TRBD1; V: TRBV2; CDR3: CASSGQPGTGLTDTQYF
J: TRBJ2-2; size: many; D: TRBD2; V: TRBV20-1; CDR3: CSARLAGGPGTGELFF
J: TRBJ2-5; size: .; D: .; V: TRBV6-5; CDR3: CASSYLRDGQPQYF
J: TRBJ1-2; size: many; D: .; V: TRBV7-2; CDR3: CASSPSGANYGYTF